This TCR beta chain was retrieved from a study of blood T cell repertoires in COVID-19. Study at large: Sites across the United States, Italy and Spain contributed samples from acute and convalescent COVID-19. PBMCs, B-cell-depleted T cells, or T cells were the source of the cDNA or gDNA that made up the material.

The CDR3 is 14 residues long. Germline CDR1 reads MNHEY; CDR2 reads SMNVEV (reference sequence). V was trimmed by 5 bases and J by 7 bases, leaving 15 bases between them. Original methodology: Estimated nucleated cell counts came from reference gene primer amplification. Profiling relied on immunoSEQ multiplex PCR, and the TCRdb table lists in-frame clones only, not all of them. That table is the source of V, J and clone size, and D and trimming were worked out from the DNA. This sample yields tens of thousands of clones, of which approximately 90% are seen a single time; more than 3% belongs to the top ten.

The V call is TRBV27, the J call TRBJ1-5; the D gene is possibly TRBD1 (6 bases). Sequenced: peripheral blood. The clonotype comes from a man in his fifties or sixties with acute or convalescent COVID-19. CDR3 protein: CASSIRGSKQPQHF. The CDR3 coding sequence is TGTGCCAGCAGTATTAGGGGGTCGAAACAGCCCCAGCATTTT.